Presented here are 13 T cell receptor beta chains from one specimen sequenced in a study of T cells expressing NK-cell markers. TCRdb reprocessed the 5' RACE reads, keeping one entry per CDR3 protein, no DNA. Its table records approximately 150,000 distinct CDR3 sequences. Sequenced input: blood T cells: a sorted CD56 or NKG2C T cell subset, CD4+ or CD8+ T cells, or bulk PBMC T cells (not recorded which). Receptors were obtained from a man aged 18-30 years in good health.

The CDR3 loop reads CASSLQGVPYNEQFF. V usage is TRBV27 and J usage is TRBJ2-1; TCRdb gives TRBD1 as the D gene, but with no DNA this cannot be confirmed. The length of the CDR3 is 15 residues. Germline CDR1 MNHEY, CDR2 SMNVEV (reference sequence).

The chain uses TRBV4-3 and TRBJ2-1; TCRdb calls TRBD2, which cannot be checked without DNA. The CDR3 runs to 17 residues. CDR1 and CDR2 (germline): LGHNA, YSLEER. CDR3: CASSQDEASGVWDEQFF.

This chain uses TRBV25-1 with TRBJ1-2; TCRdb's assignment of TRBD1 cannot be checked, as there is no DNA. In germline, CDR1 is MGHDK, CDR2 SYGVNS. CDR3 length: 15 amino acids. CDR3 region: CASSERGRTWGGYTF.

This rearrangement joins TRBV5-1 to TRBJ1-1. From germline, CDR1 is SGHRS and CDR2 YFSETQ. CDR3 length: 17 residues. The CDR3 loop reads CASSPRDLRGPNTEAFF.

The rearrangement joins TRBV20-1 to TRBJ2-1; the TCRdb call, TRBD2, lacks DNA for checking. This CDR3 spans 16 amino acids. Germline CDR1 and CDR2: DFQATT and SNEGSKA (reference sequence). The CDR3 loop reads CSAEIAGGPGGNEQFF.

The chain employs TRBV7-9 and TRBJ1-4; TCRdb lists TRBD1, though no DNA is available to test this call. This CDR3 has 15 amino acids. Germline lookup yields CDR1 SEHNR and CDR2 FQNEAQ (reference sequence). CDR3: CASSLWDTEWEKLFF.

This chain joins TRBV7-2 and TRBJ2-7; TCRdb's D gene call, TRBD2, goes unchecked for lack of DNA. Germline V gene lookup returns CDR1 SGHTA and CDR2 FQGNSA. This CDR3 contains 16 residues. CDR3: CASSSVTSGANYEQYF.

CDR3 sequence reads: CASSLGQGRSEQYF. This rearrangement joins TRBV5-1 to TRBJ2-7; TCRdb proposes TRBD1, but this gene call is untestable without DNA. CDR1 is SGHRS and CDR2 is YFSETQ in the germline V gene. The CDR3 spans 14 residues.

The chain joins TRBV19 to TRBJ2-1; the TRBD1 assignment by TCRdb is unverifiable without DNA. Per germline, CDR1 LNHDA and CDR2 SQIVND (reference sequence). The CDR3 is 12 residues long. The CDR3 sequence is CASSRWGHEQFF.

CDR3 sequence: CASSLDRGVDAGGRADTQYF. The rearrangement uses TRBV11-2 and TRBJ2-3; TCRdb calls TRBD2, which cannot be checked without DNA. The CDR3 extends over 20 amino acids. Germline values: CDR1 SGHAT, CDR2 FQNNGV. The full variable domain, completed using reference TRBV11-2 and TRBJ2-3, is EAGVAQSPRYKIIEKRQSVAFWCNPISGHATLYWYQQILGQGPKLLIQFQNNGVVDDSQLPKDRFSAERLKGVDSTLKIQPAKLEDSAVYLCASSLDRGVDAGGRADTQYFGPGTRLTVL.

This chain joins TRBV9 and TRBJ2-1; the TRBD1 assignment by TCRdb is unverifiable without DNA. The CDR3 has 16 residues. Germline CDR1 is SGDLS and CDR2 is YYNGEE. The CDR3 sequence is CASSYQRGSSYNEQFF.

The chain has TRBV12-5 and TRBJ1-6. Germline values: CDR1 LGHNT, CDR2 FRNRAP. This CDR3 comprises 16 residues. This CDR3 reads CASGLGPSSYNSPLHF.

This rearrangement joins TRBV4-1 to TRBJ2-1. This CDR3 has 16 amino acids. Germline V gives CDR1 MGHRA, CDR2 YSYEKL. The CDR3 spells CASSQEPESSYNEQFF.